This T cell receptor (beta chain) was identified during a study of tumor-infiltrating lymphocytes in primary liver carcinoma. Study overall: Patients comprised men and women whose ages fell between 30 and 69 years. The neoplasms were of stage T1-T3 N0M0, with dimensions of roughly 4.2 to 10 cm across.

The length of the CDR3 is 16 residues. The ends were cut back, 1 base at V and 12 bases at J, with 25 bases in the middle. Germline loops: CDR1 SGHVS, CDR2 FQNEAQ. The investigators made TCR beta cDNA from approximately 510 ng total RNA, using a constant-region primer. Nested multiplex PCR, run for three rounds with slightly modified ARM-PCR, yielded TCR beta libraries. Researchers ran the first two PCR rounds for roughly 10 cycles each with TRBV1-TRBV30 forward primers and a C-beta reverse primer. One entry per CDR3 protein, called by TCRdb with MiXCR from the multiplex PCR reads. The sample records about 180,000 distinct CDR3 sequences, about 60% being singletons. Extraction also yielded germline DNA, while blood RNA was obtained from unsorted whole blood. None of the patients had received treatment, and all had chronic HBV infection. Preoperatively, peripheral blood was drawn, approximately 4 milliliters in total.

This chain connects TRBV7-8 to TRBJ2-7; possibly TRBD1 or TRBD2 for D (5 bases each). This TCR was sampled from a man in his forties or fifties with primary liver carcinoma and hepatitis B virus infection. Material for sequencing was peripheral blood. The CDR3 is CASSLEILGTETGLYF. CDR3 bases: TGTGCCAGCAGCTTAGAGATTCTAGGGACGGAGACGGGGCTGTACTTC. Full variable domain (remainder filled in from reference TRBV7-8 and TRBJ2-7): GAGVSQSPRYKVAKRGQDVALRCDPISGHVSLFWYQQALGQGPEFLTYFQNEAQLDKSGLPSDRFFAERPEGSVSTLKIQRTQQEDSAVYLCASSLEILGTETGLYFGPGTRLTVT.